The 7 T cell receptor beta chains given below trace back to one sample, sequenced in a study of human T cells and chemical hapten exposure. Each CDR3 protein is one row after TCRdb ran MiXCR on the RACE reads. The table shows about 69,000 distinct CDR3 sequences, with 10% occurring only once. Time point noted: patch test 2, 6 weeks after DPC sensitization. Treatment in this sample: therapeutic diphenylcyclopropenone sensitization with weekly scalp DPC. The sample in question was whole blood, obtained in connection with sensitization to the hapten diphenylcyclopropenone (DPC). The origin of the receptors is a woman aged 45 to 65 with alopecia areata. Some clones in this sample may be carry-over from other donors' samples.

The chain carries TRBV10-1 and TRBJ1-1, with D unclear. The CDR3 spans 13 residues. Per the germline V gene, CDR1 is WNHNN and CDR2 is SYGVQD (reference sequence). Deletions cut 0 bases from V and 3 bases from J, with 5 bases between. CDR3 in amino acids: CASSESSDTEAFF. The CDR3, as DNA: TGCGCCAGCAGTGAGTCTTCGGACACTGAAGCTTTCTTT.

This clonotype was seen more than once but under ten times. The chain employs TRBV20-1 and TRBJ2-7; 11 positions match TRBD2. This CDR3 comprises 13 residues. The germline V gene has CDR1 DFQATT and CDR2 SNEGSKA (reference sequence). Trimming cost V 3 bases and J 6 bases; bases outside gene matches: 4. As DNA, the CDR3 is TGCAGTGCTAGCCTCCTAGCGGGAGGCGAGCAGTACTTC. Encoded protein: CSASLLAGGEQYF.

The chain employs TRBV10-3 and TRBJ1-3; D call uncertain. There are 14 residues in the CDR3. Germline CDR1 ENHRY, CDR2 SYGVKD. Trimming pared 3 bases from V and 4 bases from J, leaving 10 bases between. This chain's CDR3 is CAISEASLGNTIYF. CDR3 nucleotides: TGTGCCATCAGTGAAGCTAGCCTCGGAAACACCATATATTTT.

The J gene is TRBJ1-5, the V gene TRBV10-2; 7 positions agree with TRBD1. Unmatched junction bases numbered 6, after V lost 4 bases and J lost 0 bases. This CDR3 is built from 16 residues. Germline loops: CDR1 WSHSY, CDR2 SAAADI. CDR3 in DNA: TGCGCCAGCAGTGTCGGGACAGACTTTAGCAATCAGCCCCAGCATTTT. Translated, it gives CASSVGTDFSNQPQHF.

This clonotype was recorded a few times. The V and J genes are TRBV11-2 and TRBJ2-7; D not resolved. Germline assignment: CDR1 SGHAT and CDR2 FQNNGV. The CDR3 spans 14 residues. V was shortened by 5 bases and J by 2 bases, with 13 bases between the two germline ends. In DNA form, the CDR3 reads TGTGCCAGCAGCCCCGGCCAAACCACCTACGAGCAGTACTTC. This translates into CASSPGQTTYEQYF. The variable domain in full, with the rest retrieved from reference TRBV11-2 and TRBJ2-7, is EAGVAQSPRYKIIEKRQSVAFWCNPISGHATLYWYQQILGQGPKLLIQFQNNGVVDDSQLPKDRFSAERLKGVDSTLKIQPAKLEDSAVYLCASSPGQTTYEQYFGPGTRLTVT.

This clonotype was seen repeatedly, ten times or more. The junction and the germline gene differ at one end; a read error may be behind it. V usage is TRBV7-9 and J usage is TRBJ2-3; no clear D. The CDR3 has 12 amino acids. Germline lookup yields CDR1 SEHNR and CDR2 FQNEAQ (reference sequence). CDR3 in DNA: TGTGCCAGCAGATTAGGTACAGATACGCAGTATTTT. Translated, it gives CASRLGTDTQYF.

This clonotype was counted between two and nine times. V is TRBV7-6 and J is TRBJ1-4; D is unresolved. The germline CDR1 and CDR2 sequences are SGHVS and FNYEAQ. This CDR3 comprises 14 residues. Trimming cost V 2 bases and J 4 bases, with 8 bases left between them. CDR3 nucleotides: TGTGCCAGCAGCTTACTGGGGTTTAATGAAAAACTGTTTTTT. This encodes CASSLLGFNEKLFF.